The 19 T cell receptor beta chains reported below all come from one sample, sequenced in a study of blood T cell repertoires in COVID-19. Method: immunoSEQ multiplex PCR; TCRdb's copy keeps in-frame clones and lacks some. The data contain approximately 76,000 clones, around nine tenths of them seen just once; the ten biggest clones take up 8.5%. Sequenced material: peripheral blood. These receptors all stem from a human donor in a cohort sampled during active COVID-19.

This chain joins TRBV2 and TRBJ1-1; 8 bases align to TRBD1. The germline V gene encodes CDR1 SNHLY and CDR2 FYNNEI. This CDR3 contains 11 residues. V lost 9 bases and J lost 5; bases outside the gene matches: 2. CDR3 in DNA: TGTGCCAGAACAGGGGGGACTGAAGCTTTCTTT. Translated, it gives CARTGGTEAFF.

This chain joins TRBV3-1 (or the pseudogene TRBV3-2) and TRBJ1-1; no firm D call. Trimming left V 4 bases short and J 6 bases short, with 12 bases between. The CDR3 totals 13 residues. The germline V gene has CDR1 LGHDT and CDR2 YNNKEL (reference sequence). The CDR3 spells CASSLGGVAEAFF. As DNA, the CDR3 is TGTGCCAGCAGCCTGGGCGGGGTTGCTGAAGCTTTCTTT.

The CDR3 bases are TGTGCCAGCAGCCTCCCTAGCGGGGGGGTCGGGACTGGCTACACCTTC. Protein product: CASSLPSGGVGTGYTF. The chain links TRBV5-8 to TRBJ1-2; perhaps TRBD1 as D (5 bases). V shed 4 bases and J shed 7 bases, with 23 bases lying between them. Germline V gene lookup returns CDR1 SGHTS and CDR2 YDEGEE. The CDR3 consists of 16 residues.

The chain joins TRBV5-1 to TRBJ1-1; possibly TRBD1 for D (6 bases). Per the germline V gene, CDR1 is SGHRS and CDR2 is YFSETQ. This CDR3 contains 15 residues. The V end was cut by 7 bases, the J end by 3 bases, with 19 bases between. CDR3 amino acids: CASRTTWGPDTEAFF. The CDR3 region has the DNA TGCGCCAGCCGAACTACCTGGGGGCCGGACACTGAAGCTTTCTTT. The variable domain in full, completed from reference TRBV5-1 and TRBJ1-1, reads KAGVTQTPRYLIKTRGQQVTLSCSPISGHRSVSWYQQTPGQGLQFLFEYFSETQRNKGNFPGRFSGRQFSNSRSEMNVSTLELGDSALYLCASRTTWGPDTEAFFGQGTRLTVV.

This clone was seen a single time. The chain carries TRBV7-2 and TRBJ2-2; possible D gene TRBD2, 7 bases. The length of the CDR3 is 15 residues. CDR1 and CDR2 from the germline V gene are SGHTA and FQGNSA. V lost 1 base and J lost 5, with 11 bases in between. CDR3 nucleotide sequence: TGTGCCAGCAGCTTAGTTCGGGGGGCGACCGGGGAGCTGTTTTTT. Its protein is CASSLVRGATGELFF.

The DNA for the CDR3 is TGTGCCAGCAGTTCGCTTGACAGGTGGGATGGCTACACCTTC. Translated: CASSSLDRWDGYTF. The V gene is TRBV6-6, the J gene TRBJ1-2; perhaps TRBD1 as D (6 bases). CDR1 and CDR2 from the germline V gene are MNHNY and SVGAGI (reference sequence). V was cut by 4 bases and J by 6 bases, with 15 bases left in between. This CDR3 comprises 14 residues.

This rearrangement joins TRBV27 to TRBJ2-7; the match to TRBD1 covers 7 bases. The ends lost 2 bases at V and 6 bases at J; junction bases unmatched: 13. Per germline, CDR1 MNHEY and CDR2 SMNVEV (reference sequence). The length of the CDR3 is 16 residues. CDR3: CASSLIGTARPLEQYF. DNA of the CDR3: TGTGCCAGCAGTTTAATAGGGACAGCGAGACCCCTCGAGCAGTACTTC.

The chain joins TRBV18 to TRBJ1-1; 7 nucleotides align to TRBD1. The germline gives CDR1 KGHSH, CDR2 LQKENI. V dropped 2 bases and J dropped 5; count of bases not matched to a gene: 20. The CDR3 is 19 residues long. The CDR3 region is CASSPVKGQTGALGTEAFF. Here the CDR3 DNA reads TGTGCCAGCTCACCAGTCAAGGGTCAAACAGGGGCGCTGGGGACTGAAGCTTTCTTT.

This chain joins TRBV27 and TRBJ1-6; tentative D call: TRBD1 (5 bases). Germline V gene lookup returns CDR1 MNHEY and CDR2 SMNVEV (reference sequence). CDR3 size: 15 residues. V was pared by 6 bases and J by 3 bases, with 12 bases between. CDR3 DNA sequence: TGTGCCAGCAGCTCTAAGGGGCTCTATAATTCACCCCTCCACTTT. This encodes CASSSKGLYNSPLHF.

The chain recombines TRBV4-1 with TRBJ1-2; 10 nucleotides align to TRBD1. This CDR3 has 17 amino acids. CDR1 is MGHRA and CDR2 is YSYEKL in the germline V gene. V trimming: 6 bases; J trimming: 6 bases; junction bases outside the gene matches: 16. CDR3 DNA: TGCGCCAGCAGTCACGCTCATGGGGGACAGGGGAGAGATGGCTACACCTTC. This codes for CASSHAHGGQGRDGYTF.

The chain recombines TRBV9 with TRBJ2-7, with TRBD1 identical over 7 bases. With 3 bases clipped from V and 2 bases from J, the junction kept 11 bases outside the gene matches. This CDR3 contains 16 residues. CDR1 and CDR2 (germline): SGDLS, YYNGEE. CDR3 sequence reads: CASSGYPGQPPYEQYF. The CDR3 nucleotides read TGTGCCAGCAGCGGGTACCCGGGACAGCCCCCCTACGAGCAGTACTTC.

This sequence joins TRBV5-1 and TRBJ1-2, with a tentative D call TRBD1 (5 bases). The CDR3 length is 16 residues. Germline CDR1 reads SGHRS; CDR2 reads YFSETQ. V dropped 4 bases and J dropped 2 bases, with 18 bases sitting between them. The CDR3 sequence: CASSAEGSGGNYGYTF. The CDR3 nucleotides read TGCGCCAGCAGCGCGGAGGGTTCCGGGGGGAACTATGGCTACACCTTC.

This chain uses TRBV5-3 with TRBJ2-7; the D gene is possibly TRBD2 (7 bases). TRBV5-3 carries the ORF label, with uncertain function. V lost 2 bases, J lost 2 bases, and 17 bases lay in between. The length of the CDR3 is 16 residues. CDR3 DNA: TGTGCCAGAAGCTTTAAAGGGGGGGAGAGGGCCTACGAGCAGTACTTC. This gives the protein CARSFKGGERAYEQYF.

The CDR3 sequence: CASSFSRGLAYEQYF. The CDR3 region has the DNA TGCGCCAGCAGCTTCTCCAGGGGCCTAGCCTACGAGCAGTACTTC. This chain joins TRBV5-1 and TRBJ2-7; weak D call: TRBD1 (6 bases). The CDR3 loop spans 15 amino acids. Trimming took off 2 bases at V and 2 bases at J, with 14 bases between the two ends. Germline loops: CDR1 SGHRS, CDR2 YFSETQ. Variable domain in full (rest from reference TRBV5-1 and TRBJ2-7): KAGVTQTPRYLIKTRGQQVTLSCSPISGHRSVSWYQQTPGQGLQFLFEYFSETQRNKGNFPGRFSGRQFSNSRSEMNVSTLELGDSALYLCASSFSRGLAYEQYFGPGTRLTVT.

This clone has more than one count but fewer than ten. V gene TRBV5-1 combines with J gene TRBJ1-1; 8 nucleotides align to TRBD1. V shed 2 bases and J 1 base; nucleotides not matched to a gene: 1. The germline V gene has CDR1 SGHRS and CDR2 YFSETQ. This CDR3 has 14 amino acids. CDR3 loop: CASSFDRGNTEAFF. As DNA, the CDR3 is TGCGCCAGCAGCTTTGACAGGGGGAACACTGAAGCTTTCTTT.

This chain links TRBV5-8 with TRBJ1-5; 9 bases match TRBD1. The CDR3 totals 15 residues. Germline CDR1 reads SGHTS; CDR2 reads YDEGEE. V lost 4 bases to trimming and J lost 0 bases; unmatched junction nucleotides: 2. The CDR3 loop is CASSRTGDSNQPQHF. The CDR3 DNA is TGTGCCAGCAGCCGGACAGGGGATAGCAATCAGCCCCAGCATTTT.

The chain employs TRBV7-8 and TRBJ1-6; 11 bases map to TRBD1. Germline assignment: CDR1 SGHVS and CDR2 FQNEAQ. The CDR3 loop spans 14 amino acids. With V trimmed by 5 bases and J by 13 bases, 7 bases remained unmatched. The CDR3 protein is CASSQDRGPSPLHF. CDR3 DNA: TGTGCCAGCAGCCAGGACAGGGGGCCCTCCCCCCTCCACTTT.

The chain carries TRBV7-9 and TRBJ2-1, with TRBD1 as a possible D gene (6 bases). CDR1 SEHNR and CDR2 FQNEAQ come from the germline V gene (reference sequence). The CDR3 contains 15 residues. V lost 3 bases and J 9 bases, leaving 18 bases between the germline ends. CDR3 nucleotides: TGTGCCAGCAGCTTGACAGGCCCCCCATGGGGTGAGCAGTTCTTC. Translated: CASSLTGPPWGEQFF.

The chain recombines TRBV12-3 or TRBV12-4 with TRBJ1-2; a possible D gene is TRBD1 (6 bases). V was pared by 3 bases and J by 7 bases, with 12 bases between. This CDR3 is built from 13 residues. CDR3 nucleotides: TGTGCCAGCAGTTTCACAGGGTGGGGTGGCTACACCTTC. It yields the protein CASSFTGWGGYTF.